The clone carrying this TCR beta chain was seen many times. Antigen unknown. Trimming took 0 bases from V and 7 from J; bases not matched to a gene: 13. There are 17 residues in the CDR3. Germline loops: CDR1 SGDLS, CDR2 YYNGEE. Researchers took RNA transcripts and amplified the TCR beta CDR3 regions from them. A set of HTBI primers served as the primers for a first-round RT-PCR of the TCR CDR3. Using its own MiXCR run on the multiplex PCR reads, TCRdb lists one record per CDR3 protein. Counted here are approximately 410,000 distinct CDR3 sequences, roughly 14% occurring once; the ten biggest clones make up 13%. The data originate from a study of T cells in Graves' hyperthyroidism and ophthalmopathy. For the study at large: Once the initial diagnosis was made, peripheral blood was obtained before any treatment. Whole-study results and caveats: The model's output predicted ophthalmopathy at a median of around 7 months prior to onset.

Disease lasting under 3 months, a NOSPECS grade of at least 4, and a Clinical Activity Score of at least 3 were features of the ophthalmopathy patients. The TCR originated in a man aged 18-30 years with Graves' ophthalmopathy. This chain links TRBV9 with TRBJ2-7, with TRBD2 identical over 10 bases. Sequencing input: blood. DNA of the CDR3: TGTGCCAGCAGCGTAGAAGGGTTCTTAGCGGGAGGACAAGAGCAGTACTTC. This encodes CASSVEGFLAGGQEQYF.